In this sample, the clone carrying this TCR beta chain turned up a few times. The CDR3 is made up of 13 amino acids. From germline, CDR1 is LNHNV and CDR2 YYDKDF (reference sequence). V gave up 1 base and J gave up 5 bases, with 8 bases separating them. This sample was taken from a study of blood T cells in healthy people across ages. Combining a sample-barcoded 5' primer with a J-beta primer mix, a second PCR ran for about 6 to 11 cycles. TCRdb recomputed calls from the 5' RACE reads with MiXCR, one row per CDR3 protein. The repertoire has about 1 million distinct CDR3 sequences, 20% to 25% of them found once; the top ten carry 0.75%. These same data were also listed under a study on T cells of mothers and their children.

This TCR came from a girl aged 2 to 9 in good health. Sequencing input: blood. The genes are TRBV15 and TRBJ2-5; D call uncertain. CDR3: CATSRGHRETQYF. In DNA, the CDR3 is TGTGCCACCAGCAGAGGACATCGGGAGACCCAGTACTTC.